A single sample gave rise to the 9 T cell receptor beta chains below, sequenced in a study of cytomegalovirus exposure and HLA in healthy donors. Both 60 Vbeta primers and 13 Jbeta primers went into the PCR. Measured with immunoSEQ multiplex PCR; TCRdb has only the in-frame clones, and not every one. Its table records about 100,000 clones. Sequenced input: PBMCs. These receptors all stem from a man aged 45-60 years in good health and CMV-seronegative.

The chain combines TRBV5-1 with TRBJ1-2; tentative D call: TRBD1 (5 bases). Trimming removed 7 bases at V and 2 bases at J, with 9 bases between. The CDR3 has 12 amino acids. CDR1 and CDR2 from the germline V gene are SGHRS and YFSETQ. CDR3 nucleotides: TGCGCCAGCCAGGACACCAACTATGGCTACACCTTC. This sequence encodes CASQDTNYGYTF.

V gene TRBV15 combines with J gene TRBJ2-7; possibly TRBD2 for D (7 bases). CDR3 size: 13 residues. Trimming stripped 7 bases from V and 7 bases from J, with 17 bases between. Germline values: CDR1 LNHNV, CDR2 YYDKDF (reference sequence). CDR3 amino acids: CATKGGGGEEQYF. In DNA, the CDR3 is TGTGCCACCAAAGGAGGGGGGGGCGAGGAGCAGTACTTC.

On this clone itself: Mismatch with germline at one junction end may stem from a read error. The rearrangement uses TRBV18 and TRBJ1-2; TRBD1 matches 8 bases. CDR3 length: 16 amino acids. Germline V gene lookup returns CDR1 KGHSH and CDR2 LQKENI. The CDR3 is CASSPQWDRKNYGYTF. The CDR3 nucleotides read TGTGCCAGCTCCCCACAGTGGGACAGGAAGAACTATGGCTACACCTTC.

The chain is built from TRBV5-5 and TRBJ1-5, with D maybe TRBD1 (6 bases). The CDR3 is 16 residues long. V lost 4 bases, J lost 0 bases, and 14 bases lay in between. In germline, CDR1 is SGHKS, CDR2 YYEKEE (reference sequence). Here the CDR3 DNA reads TGTGCCAGCAGCCCCCGGGCGGACAGTAGCAATCAGCCCCAGCATTTT. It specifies CASSPRADSSNQPQHF.

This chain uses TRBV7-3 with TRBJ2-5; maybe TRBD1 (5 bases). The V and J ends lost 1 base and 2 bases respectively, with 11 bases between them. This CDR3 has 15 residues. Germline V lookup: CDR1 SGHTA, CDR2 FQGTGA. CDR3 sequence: CASSLKRSGQETQYF. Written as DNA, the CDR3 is TGTGCCAGCAGCTTAAAGAGGTCAGGGCAAGAGACCCAGTACTTC.

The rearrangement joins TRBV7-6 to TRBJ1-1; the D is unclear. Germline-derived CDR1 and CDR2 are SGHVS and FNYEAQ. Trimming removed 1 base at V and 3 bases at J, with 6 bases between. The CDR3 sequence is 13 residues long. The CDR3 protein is CASSLVGDTEAFF. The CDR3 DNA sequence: TGTGCCAGCAGCTTAGTCGGGGACACTGAAGCTTTCTTT.

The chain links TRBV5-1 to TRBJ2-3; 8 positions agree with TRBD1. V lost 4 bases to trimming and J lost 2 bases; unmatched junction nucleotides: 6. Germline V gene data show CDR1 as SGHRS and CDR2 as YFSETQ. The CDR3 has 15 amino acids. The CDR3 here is CASSPWTGITDTQYF. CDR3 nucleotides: TGCGCCAGCAGCCCCTGGACAGGGATCACAGATACGCAGTATTTT.

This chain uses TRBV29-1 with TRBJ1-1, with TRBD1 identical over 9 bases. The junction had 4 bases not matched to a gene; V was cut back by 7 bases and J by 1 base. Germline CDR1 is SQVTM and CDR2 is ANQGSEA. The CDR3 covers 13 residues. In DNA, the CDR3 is TGCAGCGCTGGGACAGGGAAGAACACTGAAGCTTTCTTT. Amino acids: CSAGTGKNTEAFF.

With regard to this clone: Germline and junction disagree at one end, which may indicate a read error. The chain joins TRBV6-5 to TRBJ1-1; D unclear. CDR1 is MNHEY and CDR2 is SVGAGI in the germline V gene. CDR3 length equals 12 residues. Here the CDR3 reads CASSYLNSEAFF. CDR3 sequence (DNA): TGTGCCAGCAGTTACCTTAACAGTGAAGCTTTCTTT.